Below are 17 T cell receptor beta chains sequenced from a single sample in a study of tumor-infiltrating lymphocytes in localized non-small cell lung cancer. Clones were read by immunoSEQ multiplex PCR, and TCRdb kept only the in-frame ones, dropping some. Of about 18,000 clones in the sample, 65% to 85% were seen once. The sequenced sample consisted of lung tumor tissue. The source of these receptors is a human donor with non-small cell lung cancer.

The rearrangement joins TRBV7-9 to TRBJ2-3; no clear D gene. Germline V gives CDR1 SEHNR, CDR2 FQNEAQ (reference sequence). V was cut by 5 bases and J by 0 bases, with 12 bases left in between. This CDR3 has 15 amino acids. The CDR3 spells CASSRSQPSTDTQYF. For the CDR3, the DNA is TGTGCCAGCAGCCGCTCCCAACCTAGCACAGATACGCAGTATTTT. The whole variable domain, remainder taken from reference TRBV7-9 and TRBJ2-3, is DTGVSQNPRHKITKRGQNVTFRCDPISEHNRLYWYRQTLGQGPEFLTYFQNEAQLEKSRLLSDRFSAERPKGSFSTLEIQRTEQGDSAMYLCASSRSQPSTDTQYFGPGTRLTVL.

V and J are TRBV6-1 and TRBJ1-1; a possible D gene is TRBD1 (6 bases). Germline lookup yields CDR1 MNHNS and CDR2 SASEGT. The CDR3 totals 14 residues. The V end lost 7 bases, the J end lost 4 bases, and 16 bases lay between the germline ends. CDR3 residues: CASTWDTGSTEAFF. DNA for the CDR3: TGTGCCAGCACCTGGGACACCGGGTCCACTGAAGCTTTCTTT.

This chain connects TRBV19 to TRBJ2-7; D remains unclear. Between the trimmed V and J ends, which lost 3 bases and 2 bases, there was a span of 11 bases. CDR3 length: 14 amino acids. Germline-derived CDR1 and CDR2 are LNHDA and SQIVND (reference sequence). The CDR3 protein is CASSISHLPYEQYF. In DNA, the CDR3 is TGTGCCAGTAGTATTTCACATTTACCCTACGAGCAGTACTTC.

This clone was counted only a few times. The V and J genes are TRBV2 and TRBJ2-1; possibly TRBD1 for D (5 bases). Germline V gives CDR1 SNHLY, CDR2 FYNNEI. Trimming shortened V by 3 bases and J by 6 bases, and 9 bases separated the two germline ends. The CDR3 is 13 residues long. CDR3 residues: CASSDREPNEQFF. Written as DNA, the CDR3 is TGTGCCAGCAGTGACAGGGAACCCAATGAGCAGTTCTTC.

The chain combines TRBV11-2 with TRBJ2-7, with 8 positions matching TRBD2. J lost 2 bases, V lost 5 bases, and 8 bases had no gene match. The CDR3 spans 15 residues. Germline V gene lookup returns CDR1 SGHAT and CDR2 FQNNGV. The CDR3 DNA sequence: TGTGCCAGCAGCCCATCTAGCGGGCATACCTACGAGCAGTACTTC. Protein: CASSPSSGHTYEQYF.

This clone was detected only a few times. J is TRBJ1-2 and V is TRBV19; 10 positions agree with TRBD1. The CDR3 consists of 14 residues. J gave up 7 bases and V 2 bases, and 4 bases lay outside the gene matches. Germline V lookup: CDR1 LNHDA, CDR2 SQIVND (reference sequence). The CDR3 DNA sequence: TGTGCCAGTAGTATAAGAAGGGACAGGGGTGGCTACACCTTC. Residues: CASSIRRDRGGYTF. The whole variable domain, remainder taken from reference TRBV19 and TRBJ1-2, is DGGITQSPKYLFRKEGQNVTLSCEQNLNHDAMYWYRQDPGQGLRLIYYSQIVNDFQKGDIAEGYSVSREKKESFPLTVTSAQKNPTAFYLCASSIRRDRGGYTFGSGTRLTVV.

V is TRBV10-3 and J is TRBJ2-3; 11 nucleotides agree with TRBD1. The CDR3 has 16 residues. V lost 4 bases, J lost 6 bases, and 9 bases stayed unmatched. Germline lookup yields CDR1 ENHRY and CDR2 SYGVKD. The CDR3 loop reads CAISGARDRGMDTQYF. The CDR3 DNA reads TGTGCCATCAGTGGAGCCCGGGACAGGGGGATGGATACGCAGTATTTT.

The chain uses TRBV28 and TRBJ2-1; 14 bases fit TRBD2. Trimming took 5 bases from V and 8 from J; bases not matched to a gene: 20. CDR3 length equals 20 residues. The V gene's germline CDR1 is MDHEN and CDR2 SYDVKM. Here the CDR3 DNA reads TGTGCCAGCAGTCCCCATCGACTAGCGGGAGGGCCGGTTCGAGGGGATGAGCAGTTCTTC. It codes for CASSPHRLAGGPVRGDEQFF.

The rearrangement links TRBV5-1 to TRBJ2-1, with 8 bases fitting TRBD1. Per germline, CDR1 SGHRS and CDR2 YFSETQ. This CDR3 comprises 17 residues. V shed 2 bases, J shed 5 bases, and the junction held 12 bases outside the gene matches. Here the CDR3 DNA reads TGCGCCAGCAGCTTAATGCCGGGACAGGAATTTCACAATGAGCAGTTCTTC. Translating it yields CASSLMPGQEFHNEQFF. The whole variable domain, remainder taken from reference TRBV5-1 and TRBJ2-1, is KAGVTQTPRYLIKTRGQQVTLSCSPISGHRSVSWYQQTPGQGLQFLFEYFSETQRNKGNFPGRFSGRQFSNSRSEMNVSTLELGDSALYLCASSLMPGQEFHNEQFFGPGTRLTVL.

The chain is built from TRBV4-1 and TRBJ1-1; D is unresolved. CDR1 and CDR2 from the germline V gene are MGHRA and YSYEKL. V lost 2 bases to trimming and J lost 10 bases, with 14 bases between them. CDR3 size: 13 residues. The chain's CDR3 is CASSQWTRTAAFF. CDR3 bases: TGCGCCAGCAGCCAATGGACGAGGACGGCAGCTTTCTTT.

The chain joins TRBV6-6 to TRBJ1-2; D remains unclear. Trimming took 6 bases from V and 8 from J, leaving 16 bases between them. The CDR3 extends over 13 amino acids. CDR1 and CDR2 (germline): MNHNY, SVGAGI (reference sequence). The CDR3 loop is CASRQTAGEGYTF. For the CDR3, the DNA is TGTGCCAGCAGGCAAACCGCAGGCGAGGGCTACACCTTC.

The chain combines TRBV4-1 with TRBJ1-2; 10 nucleotides align to TRBD1. Germline V gene data show CDR1 as MGHRA and CDR2 as YSYEKL. The length of the CDR3 is 16 residues. The J segment lost 1 base and the V segment lost 4 bases, leaving 6 bases of the junction unmatched. The CDR3 sequence is CASSRTGTGDNYGYTF. For the CDR3, the DNA is TGCGCCAGCAGCCGAACCGGGACAGGGGATAACTATGGCTACACCTTC.

The rearrangement uses TRBV7-9 and TRBJ2-3, with TRBD1 as a possible D gene (5 bases). V was shortened by 1 base and J by 6 bases, with 14 bases between the two germline ends. The germline CDR1 and CDR2 sequences are SEHNR and FQNEAQ (reference sequence). The CDR3 runs to 15 residues. The CDR3, as DNA: TGTGCCAGCAGCTTAGGGGTAGGGGTTGGCGATACGCAGTATTTT. Translation gives CASSLGVGVGDTQYF. The full variable domain, its missing parts supplied by reference TRBV7-9 and TRBJ2-3, is DTGVSQNPRHKITKRGQNVTFRCDPISEHNRLYWYRQTLGQGPEFLTYFQNEAQLEKSRLLSDRFSAERPKGSFSTLEIQRTEQGDSAMYLCASSLGVGVGDTQYFGPGTRLTVL.

The rearrangement uses TRBV25-1 and TRBJ1-3; D uncertain. With 2 bases removed from V and 1 base from J, the gap between germline ends came to 9 bases. Germline V gene lookup returns CDR1 MGHDK and CDR2 SYGVNS. This CDR3 is 15 amino acids long. The CDR3: CASSETVGSGNTIYF. Here the CDR3 DNA reads TGTGCCAGCAGTGAAACCGTCGGGTCTGGAAACACCATATATTTT. The complete variable domain, with remaining parts taken from reference TRBV25-1 and TRBJ1-3, reads EADIYQTPRYLVIGTGKKITLECSQTMGHDKMYWYQQDPGMELHLIHYSYGVNSTEKGDLSSESTVSRIRTEHFPLTLESARPSHTSQYLCASSETVGSGNTIYFGEGSWLTVV.

This sequence joins TRBV11-3 and TRBJ2-7; the match to TRBD1 covers 7 bases. The CDR3 has 13 amino acids. The germline V gene has CDR1 SGHNT and CDR2 YENEEA. J was trimmed by 6 bases and V by 3 bases; bases with no gene match: 5. For the CDR3, the DNA is TGTGCCAGCAGCTTGGGAGAGGGGGCCGAGCAGTACTTC. Protein product: CASSLGEGAEQYF.

The chain couples TRBV18 to TRBJ2-7, with a tentative D call TRBD1 (6 bases). V shed 4 bases and J shed 4 bases, with 11 bases lying between them. The germline CDR1 and CDR2 sequences are KGHSH and LQKENI. The CDR3 sequence is 13 residues long. CDR3 sequence reads: CASSRLQGYEQYF. Written as DNA, the CDR3 is TGTGCCAGCTCACGCTTACAGGGATACGAGCAGTACTTC.

The chain uses TRBV5-4 and TRBJ1-6; TRBD1 is a possible D gene (5 bases). Trimming took 0 bases from V and 0 from J, leaving 10 bases between them. The germline CDR1 and CDR2 sequences are SGHNT and YYREEE (reference sequence). There are 17 residues in the CDR3. For the CDR3, the DNA is TGTGCCAGCAGCTTGGGGGGGGTAAACTCCTATAATTCACCCCTCCACTTT. Its translation: CASSLGGVNSYNSPLHF. Based on the CDR3 plus reference TRBV5-4 and TRBJ1-6, the full variable domain is ETGVTQSPTHLIKTRGQQVTLRCSSQSGHNTVSWYQQALGQGPQFIFQYYREEENGRGNFPPRFSGLQFPNYSSELNVNALELDDSALYLCASSLGGVNSYNSPLHFGNGTRLTVT.